The present TCR beta chain was sequenced within a study of cytomegalovirus exposure and HLA in healthy donors. General study points: The presence/absence work took it that sequencing depth was about the same across donors.

The PCR contained 60 Vbeta and 13 Jbeta primers. TCRdb keeps only in-frame clones here, not all; method: immunoSEQ multiplex PCR. Among some 150,000 clones listed, roughly four fifths were seen once. With respect to this clone: The antigen is undetermined.

The length of the CDR3 is 14 residues. Per germline, CDR1 SGHAT and CDR2 FQDESV (reference sequence). V lost 4 bases, J lost 7 bases, and 6 bases stayed unmatched. The receptor's source is a female donor in good health and CMV-seronegative. The material sequenced was PBMCs. The chain couples TRBV11-1 to TRBJ2-2; 7 bases map to TRBD2. In DNA form, the CDR3 reads TGTGCCAGCAGCTCTCTGGGGGAGGGCGGGGAGCTGTTTTTT. Protein product: CASSSLGEGGELFF.